This T cell receptor beta chain originates from a study of blood T cell repertoires in COVID-19. Germline V gene lookup returns CDR1 MNHEY and CDR2 SMNVEV (reference sequence). The V and J ends lost 5 bases and 9 bases respectively, with 22 bases between them. CDR3 size: 15 residues. The method was immunoSEQ multiplex PCR; TCRdb's version includes in-frame clones alone and lacks a portion of them. The sample gives fewer than 300,000 clones, 80% to 85% of which show up once; 2.5% to 3% is in the top ten. The sequencing sample was made of peripheral blood. The clonotype originates from a woman aged 55-75 years with active or convalescent COVID-19. The rearrangement uses TRBV27 and TRBJ1-2, with a possible D match to TRBD1 (5 bases). The CDR3 spells CASSGGVAARLSYTF. In DNA form, the CDR3 reads TGTGCCAGCAGTGGGGGGGTGGCAGCTCGTCTCAGCTACACCTTC.